The source of this T cell receptor (beta chain) is a study of CD8 T cell repertoires and HIV-1 epitope variants (TCRdb year 2020). Broadly, across the study: T cells were stimulated in separate culture wells with each of twenty-five peptides representing autologous and known Gag and Nef epitope variants. T cells were enriched with the EasySep Human T Cell Enrichment Kit and co-cultured with equal numbers of autologous T cell-negative cells as antigen-presenting cells. For 10 days the cultures were kept in IMDM with gentamicin, and on days 3 and 7 half of the media was changed with IL-2, IL-7 and IL-15 added. Tested epitopes included three Gag epitope families and Nef HW9 and YT9. A total of some 83 T cell cultures were run, with each culture condition done in triplicate except for one peptide, which was done in duplicate. An aliquot of 1M T cells was set aside as an uncultured baseline condition, separate from the roughly 87 T cell cultures. Control conditions included a CMV, EBV and flu peptide pool, the Ebola AY9 epitope as negative control, and a no-peptide well. Study-wide findings and limitations: A handful of clonotypes recognized the Nef KF9 family and one the HW9 family, with no responses to the TAALDMSHF plasma variant. Only TCR beta chains were identified by the assay, and proliferation to antigen, not T cell function or cytokine profile, was indicated. The study identified roughly 9 antigen-specific TCR beta clonotypes, six or seven of which appeared to be cross-reactive for autologous or known escape epitope variants.

The EasySep Human CD8+ T Cell Enrichment Kit was used on day 10 to isolate CD8+ T cells from every culture. Comments on this clone: Its antigen is currently not known. One end of the junction varies from germline; a read error may be responsible.

Sequencing of TCR beta CDR3 regions was performed at survey depth on the immunoSEQ platform. The QIAamp DNA micro kit was used to extract genomic DNA from every cultured and uncultured CD8+ T cell population. The study's own analysis went as follows. Any sample with under 5,000 productive reads was excluded, and this exclusion removed about 6.5% of the roughly 80 cultures stimulated with HIV peptides. A MANAFEST web app trimmed sequences to CDR3 and removed nonproductive sequences, CDR3s under 5 amino acids, and those not starting C or ending F/W. Antigen-specific clonotypes had to expand in at least 2 of 3 replicates versus no-peptide control at FDR 0.01, only within one epitope family. A frequency at least fivefold higher than in wells stimulated with peptides from other epitope families was additionally required for specific clonotypes. TCRdb provides this immuneACCESS table in a form limited to in-frame rearrangements. Some clones are lacking; in checked studies, under half of them reflect an unresolved V gene, and why the rest are absent is not known. V and J calls and clone size are given by that table; D and trimming were obtained from the DNA. The sample records about 6,200 clones, under 70% of which are singletons. About 39% of the sample is in the top ten clones.

The germline V gene encodes CDR1 SEHNR and CDR2 FQNEAQ (reference sequence). The CDR3 measures 16 amino acids from cysteine to phenylalanine. Here the CDR3 DNA is all that survives: 48 bases in frame from base 1. The clonotype comes from a male donor with HIV. The sample was cultured CD8+ T cells derived from PBMCs. The receptor chain draws on TRBV7-9 and TRBJ1-2, with an unclear D gene assignment. The sequenced DNA: TGTGCCAACAGCCACGCCGGAGTGGTTGGGCAAGATGGCTACACCTTC. This sequence encodes CANSHAGVVGQDGYTF.